These 29 T cell receptor beta chains came from one sample sequenced in a study of regulatory T cells in long-lasting Graves disease (dated by TCRdb to the early 2020s). Libraries were prepared through multiplex PCR. Sequenced on an Illumina HiSeq 4000. To build TCR beta libraries, CDR3 regions were amplified by Arm-PCR using iRepertoire HTBI primers. Starting from the raw public reads, TCRdb applied fastp trimming at Q25, assembled clones with MiXCR and retained in-frame beta chains. All rows with the same CDR3 protein become a single entry with the most common DNA and genes. The sample profile shows about 560,000 distinct CDR3 sequences; more than 15% of them were found once. 12% of the sample goes to the ten largest clones. The intended sense of this specimen's time point label: newly diagnosed GD, antithyroid drugs for less than 3 months. For both TCR sequencing and RNA sequencing, RNA was extracted from PBMCs in TRIzol.

This sample also belongs to another study, concerning T cells in Graves' hyperthyroidism and ophthalmopathy.

This specimen consisted of peripheral blood mononuclear cells (PBMCs), obtained at new diagnosis, from a patient treated with antithyroid drugs. These receptors were obtained from a man aged 18-30 years with Graves disease. Donor details come from another sample of the same person, matched by shared clones.

The chain employs TRBV20-1 and TRBJ2-7; D possibly corresponds to TRBD2 (6 bases). From germline, CDR1 is DFQATT and CDR2 SNEGSKA (reference sequence). The CDR3 is made up of 13 amino acids. In DNA, the CDR3 is TGCAGCCTCGGGACTCTACCGCCCTACGAGCAGTACTTC. Its protein is CSLGTLPPYEQYF.

The chain uses TRBV20-1 and TRBJ2-3, with 12 bases matching TRBD2. The J call could be wrong; TRBJ2-7 is a better fit for the DNA end. From germline, CDR1 is DFQATT and CDR2 SNEGSKA (reference sequence). The CDR3 sequence is 16 residues long. The CDR3 DNA follows: TGCAGTGCTCCCCCCCCGGGACTAGCGGGTACCTACGAGCAGTACTTC. Translation: CSAPPPGLAGTYEQYF.

This clonotype was recorded at least ten times. The CDR3 coding sequence is TGTGCCTGGAGTGTCGGCGCCATAGTCTACGAGCAGTACTTC. Translated, it gives CAWSVGAIVYEQYF. The rearrangement links TRBV30 to TRBJ2-7; D is unresolved. Germline CDR1 GTSNPN, CDR2 SVGIG (reference sequence). Trimming pared 0 bases from V and 3 bases from J, leaving 12 bases between. The CDR3 consists of 14 residues. The variable domain in full, completed from reference TRBV30 and TRBJ2-7, reads SQTIHQWPATLVQPVGSPLSLECTVEGTSNPNLYWYRQAAGRGLQLLFYSVGIGQISSEVPQNLSASRPQDRQFILSSKKLLLSDSGFYLCAWSVGAIVYEQYFGPGTRLTVT.

The chain recombines TRBV20-1 with TRBJ2-3, with 15 bases identical to TRBD2. The J segment lost 3 bases and the V segment lost 0 bases, leaving 7 bases of the junction unmatched. This CDR3 contains 18 residues. The germline V gene has CDR1 DFQATT and CDR2 SNEGSKA (reference sequence). CDR3: CSARDLGTSGRLTDTQYF. The CDR3 DNA is TGCAGTGCTAGAGATTTGGGGACTAGCGGGAGGTTAACAGATACGCAGTATTTT.

The chain combines TRBV6-2 or TRBV6-3 with TRBJ2-3, with TRBD2 matching over 7 bases. The CDR3 covers 16 residues. Germline CDR1 reads MNHEY; CDR2 reads SVGEGT. The trim removed 6 bases at V and 3 bases at J, leaving 12 bases unmatched. In DNA form, the CDR3 reads TGTGCCAGCAGAAACTTGGGGGGAGGGCCAACAGATACGCAGTATTTT. This codes for CASRNLGGGPTDTQYF.

The sample holds many counts of this clonotype. The V call is TRBV18, the J call TRBJ1-3; D gene unclear. CDR1 and CDR2 (germline): KGHSH, LQKENI. The V and J ends lost 3 bases and 0 bases respectively, with 6 bases between them. This CDR3 comprises 14 residues. In DNA, the CDR3 is TGTGCCAGCTCACCGGCGGTCTCTGGAAACACCATATATTTT. Translation: CASSPAVSGNTIYF.

The V gene is TRBV25-1, the J gene TRBJ1-5, with unresolved D. The germline V and J ends were trimmed by 2 bases and 2 bases, with 10 bases remaining between them. The CDR3 contains 15 residues. Germline V lookup: CDR1 MGHDK, CDR2 SYGVNS. This CDR3 is CASSEGGRGNQPQHF. In DNA, the CDR3 is TGTGCCAGCAGTGAAGGAGGGCGAGGCAATCAGCCCCAGCATTTT. Variable domain in full (rest from reference TRBV25-1 and TRBJ1-5): EADIYQTPRYLVIGTGKKITLECSQTMGHDKMYWYQQDPGMELHLIHYSYGVNSTEKGDLSSESTVSRIRTEHFPLTLESARPSHTSQYLCASSEGGRGNQPQHFGDGTRLSIL.

The rearrangement links TRBV29-1 to TRBJ1-1; D is ambiguous. Germline values: CDR1 SQVTM, CDR2 ANQGSEA. The CDR3 has 12 residues. V lost 7 bases, J lost 4 bases, and 13 bases lay in between. DNA of the CDR3: TGCAGCGCAGAAAGGGAGAGCACTGAAGCTTTCTTT. Its protein is CSAERESTEAFF.

In its sample, this clonotype was seen a few times. This sequence joins TRBV3-1 and TRBJ2-1, with D possibly TRBD2 on 5 matching bases. Germline CDR1 is LGHDT and CDR2 is YNNKEL (reference sequence). The CDR3 covers 16 residues. Trimming removed 0 bases at V and 0 bases at J, with 9 bases between. The CDR3 region is CASSQDMAGSYNEQFF. The DNA of the CDR3 is TGTGCCAGCAGCCAAGATATGGCGGGCTCCTACAATGAGCAGTTCTTC.

As for this clonotype: This probably arose from a read error, given a far larger clone one base away. The chain recombines TRBV11-3 with TRBJ1-3, with D possibly TRBD1 on 5 matching bases. CDR1 and CDR2 (germline): SGHNT, YENEEA. The ends were cut back, 6 bases at V and 2 bases at J, with 11 bases in the middle. CDR3 length equals 14 residues. The CDR3 protein is CASSHQGTGNTIYF. Here the CDR3 DNA reads TGTGCCAGCAGTCATCAGGGCACTGGAAACACCATATATTTT.

At least ten counts were recorded for this clonotype. The rearrangement links TRBV27 to TRBJ2-7; 10 bases line up with TRBD1. V lost 3 bases to trimming and J lost 6 bases; unmatched junction nucleotides: 2. The CDR3 consists of 13 residues. Germline values: CDR1 MNHEY, CDR2 SMNVEV (reference sequence). DNA for the CDR3: TGTGCCAGCAGTTTTGGGACAGGGGTCGAGCAGTACTTC. This sequence encodes CASSFGTGVEQYF.

This clonotype was observed at least ten times. The CDR3 loop is CASSTQTGGGYTF. The CDR3 DNA is TGTGCCAGCAGTACGCAGACAGGGGGTGGCTACACCTTC. The J gene is TRBJ1-2, the V gene TRBV28; TRBD1 aligns across 9 bases. J gave up 7 bases and V 5 bases, and 5 bases lay outside the gene matches. CDR3 length: 13 amino acids. The germline gives CDR1 MDHEN, CDR2 SYDVKM.

The V call is TRBV18, the J call TRBJ2-5; no reliable D call. Trimming shortened V by 2 bases and J by 0 bases, and 13 bases separated the two germline ends. Looked up from germline, CDR1 is KGHSH and CDR2 is LQKENI. The CDR3 has 16 amino acids. The CDR3 sequence: CASSPSQTAYQETQYF. The CDR3, as DNA: TGTGCCAGCTCACCATCTCAAACTGCGTACCAAGAGACCCAGTACTTC. The complete variable domain, with remaining parts taken from reference TRBV18 and TRBJ2-5, reads NAGVMQNPRHLVRRRGQEARLRCSPMKGHSHVYWYRQLPEEGLKFMVYLQKENIIDESGMPKERFSAEFPKEGPSILRIQQVVRGDSAAYFCASSPSQTAYQETQYFGPGTRLLVL.

This clonotype was counted between two and nine times. The chain combines TRBV3-1 with TRBJ2-3; TRBD1 is a possible D gene (6 bases). V was shortened by 4 bases and J by 6 bases, with 17 bases between the two germline ends. CDR3 size: 15 residues. Germline loops: CDR1 LGHDT, CDR2 YNNKEL (reference sequence). In DNA form, the CDR3 reads TGTGCCAGCAGCCCCCCGGGACACCCACGCGATACGCAGTATTTT. As protein: CASSPPGHPRDTQYF.

This rearrangement joins TRBV5-1 to TRBJ2-7, with TRBD2 matching 12 bases. This CDR3 has 17 residues. Germline CDR1 reads SGHRS; CDR2 reads YFSETQ. V was clipped by 0 bases and J by 6 bases; unmatched bases: 10. CDR3 sequence reads: CASSLASSGRAIREQYF. For the CDR3, the DNA is TGCGCCAGCAGCTTGGCTTCTAGCGGGAGGGCCATCCGCGAGCAGTACTTC.

This clonotype was seen repeatedly, ten times or more. The genes are TRBV29-1 and TRBJ2-3, with 8 bases matching TRBD2. Germline V CDR1 and CDR2: SQVTM, ANQGSEA. With 6 bases clipped from V and 0 bases from J, the junction kept 8 bases outside the gene matches. This CDR3 is built from 15 residues. The CDR3 nucleotides read TGCAGCGTGAGTCGGGGGGGCCAGAGCACAGATACGCAGTATTTT. Translating it yields CSVSRGGQSTDTQYF.

The sample holds many counts of this clonotype. This chain links TRBV30 with TRBJ2-7; weak D call: TRBD1 (6 bases). Germline CDR1 GTSNPN, CDR2 SVGIG (reference sequence). The germline V and J ends were trimmed by 6 bases and 2 bases, with 17 bases remaining between them. This CDR3 spans 14 amino acids. CDR3 region: CACAQQGRAYEQYF. CDR3 bases: TGTGCCTGCGCGCAACAGGGACGTGCCTACGAGCAGTACTTC.

This clonotype was seen many times. V usage is TRBV11-2 and J usage is TRBJ2-7; D is undetermined. Germline V gene lookup returns CDR1 SGHAT and CDR2 FQNNGV. The ends were cut back, 1 base at V and 0 bases at J, with 7 bases in the middle. CDR3 length equals 14 residues. CDR3 region: CASSLARNSYEQYF. DNA of the CDR3: TGTGCCAGCAGCTTAGCGCGGAACTCCTACGAGCAGTACTTC.

This clonotype was counted only a few times. Germline is not matched at one junction end, which may reflect a read error. The V and J genes are TRBV5-1 and TRBJ1-1; a possible D gene is TRBD1 (5 bases). Germline V lookup: CDR1 SGHRS, CDR2 YFSETQ. The length of the CDR3 is 15 residues. The CDR3 here is CASSLGGGDDTEASF. The CDR3 DNA follows: TGCGCCAGCAGCTTGGGGGGGGGAGATGACACTGAAGCTTCCTTT. Variable domain in full (rest from reference TRBV5-1 and TRBJ1-1): KAGVTQTPRYLIKTRGQQVTLSCSPISGHRSVSWYQQTPGQGLQFLFEYFSETQRNKGNFPGRFSGRQFSNSRSEMNVSTLELGDSALYLCASSLGGGDDTEASFGQGTRLTVV.

In this sample, this clonotype turned up many times. J is TRBJ1-2 and V is TRBV20-1; no clear D. Germline loops: CDR1 DFQATT, CDR2 SNEGSKA (reference sequence). The V gene lost 3 bases and the J gene lost 4 bases, with 12 bases spanning the gap. The CDR3 spans 13 residues. The CDR3 DNA reads as TGCAGTGCTAGTCGAGGGCAAGGCTATGGCTACACCTTC. It translates to CSASRGQGYGYTF.

The chain combines TRBV25-1 with TRBJ2-7, with a possible D match to TRBD1 (6 bases). Deletions cut 5 bases from V and 3 bases from J, with 17 bases between. Per germline, CDR1 MGHDK and CDR2 SYGVNS. This CDR3 region has 15 residues. The CDR3 bases are TGTGCCAGCAGTAGGGCAGGGGCCGTCAGCTACGAGCAGTACTTC. Translating it yields CASSRAGAVSYEQYF.

This clonotype occurred many times. The chain couples TRBV20-1 to TRBJ2-1; D is unresolved. V lost 2 bases, J lost 9 bases, and 14 bases lay in between. Germline V CDR1 and CDR2: DFQATT, SNEGSKA (reference sequence). The CDR3 consists of 13 residues. CDR3: CSARPPRLGEQFF. CDR3 coding DNA: TGCAGTGCTAGACCCCCCCGATTGGGTGAGCAGTTCTTC.

V usage is TRBV18 and J usage is TRBJ2-7; perhaps D is TRBD1 or TRBD2 (6 bases each). V was clipped by 3 bases and J by 3 bases, with 12 bases between them. The CDR3 extends over 14 amino acids. Per germline, CDR1 KGHSH and CDR2 LQKENI. This CDR3 is CASSPRGRYYEQYF. Written as DNA, the CDR3 is TGTGCCAGCTCACCCCGGGGGCGATACTACGAGCAGTACTTC.

The rearrangement links TRBV5-6 to TRBJ2-3, with 7 bases aligning to TRBD1. V shed 4 bases and J 1 base; nucleotides not matched to a gene: 6. The length of the CDR3 is 15 residues. The germline gives CDR1 SGHDT, CDR2 YYEEEE. The CDR3 loop is CASSPTGIGTDTQYF. In DNA, the CDR3 is TGTGCCAGCAGCCCGACAGGGATAGGCACAGATACGCAGTATTTT. The full variable domain, its missing parts supplied by reference TRBV5-6 and TRBJ2-3, is DAGVTQSPTHLIKTRGQQVTLRCSPKSGHDTVSWYQQALGQGPQFIFQYYEEEERQRGNFPDRFSGHQFPNYSSELNVNALLLGDSALYLCASSPTGIGTDTQYFGPGTRLTVL.

This rearrangement joins TRBV20-1 to TRBJ1-1; TRBD1 aligns across 8 bases. V dropped 1 base and J dropped 1; count of bases not matched to a gene: 5. CDR1 and CDR2 from the germline V gene are DFQATT and SNEGSKA (reference sequence). This CDR3 comprises 15 residues. The CDR3 nucleotides are TGCAGTGCTAGAGCCGTACAGGGGGGGAACACTGAAGCTTTCTTT. It yields the protein CSARAVQGGNTEAFF.

About this clonotype itself: A read error may be the cause here, since a much bigger clone is one base away. The rearrangement links TRBV3-1 to TRBJ2-1; 7 nucleotides agree with TRBD2. CDR1 is LGHDT, CDR2 YNNKEL, per germline (reference sequence). The CDR3 loop spans 17 amino acids. CDR3 nucleotides: TGTGCCAGCGGCCAAGATCCCGGGACTACCCATACCACTGAGCAGTTCTTC. It is translated as CASGQDPGTTHTTEQFF.

This chain connects TRBV7-6 to TRBJ2-7; D possibly uses TRBD1 or TRBD2 (5 bases each). Per germline, CDR1 SGHVS and CDR2 FNYEAQ. V was trimmed by 0 bases and J by 4 bases, leaving 16 bases between them. This CDR3 spans 16 amino acids. In nucleotides, the CDR3 is TGTGCCAGCAGCTTAGCGGGGGTGATCCCCCCGTACGAGCAGTACTTC. Protein product: CASSLAGVIPPYEQYF.

The sample holds many counts of this clonotype. The V call is TRBV25-1, the J call TRBJ2-5; no clear D. This CDR3 comprises 17 residues. The germline CDR1 and CDR2 sequences are MGHDK and SYGVNS. V lost 6 bases and J lost 2, with 22 bases in between. The CDR3 DNA sequence: TGTGCCAGCAGCGCCTTTGGGCCAGCTGGACGACAAGAGACCCAGTACTTC. Its protein product is CASSAFGPAGRQETQYF.

J is TRBJ2-5 and V is TRBV25-1, with 7 bases lining up with TRBD1. There are 15 residues in the CDR3. CDR1 and CDR2 from the germline V gene are MGHDK and SYGVNS. The V gene end was trimmed by 3 bases and the J gene end by 4 bases; junction bases not matched to a gene: 8. The CDR3 reads CASSDYRGEGETQYF. CDR3 bases: TGTGCCAGCAGTGACTACAGGGGAGAAGGAGAGACCCAGTACTTC.